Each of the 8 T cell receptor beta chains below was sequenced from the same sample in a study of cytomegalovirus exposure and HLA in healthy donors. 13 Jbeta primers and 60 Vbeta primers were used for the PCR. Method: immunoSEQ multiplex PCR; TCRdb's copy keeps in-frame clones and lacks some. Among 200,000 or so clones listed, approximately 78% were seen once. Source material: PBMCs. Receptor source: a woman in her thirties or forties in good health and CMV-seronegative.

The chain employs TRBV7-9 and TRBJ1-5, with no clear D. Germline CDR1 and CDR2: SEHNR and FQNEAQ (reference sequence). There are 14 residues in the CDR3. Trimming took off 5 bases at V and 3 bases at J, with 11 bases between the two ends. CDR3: CASSPGEFNQPQHF. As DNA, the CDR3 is TGTGCCAGCAGCCCCGGGGAGTTCAATCAGCCCCAGCATTTT.

Here the CDR3 DNA reads TGTGCCAGCAGCCAACGAACGGCCGGGAGACAAGAGACCCAGTACTTC. Translating gives CASSQRTAGRQETQYF. This chain links TRBV7-2 with TRBJ2-5; D perhaps matches TRBD2 (6 bases). This CDR3 contains 16 residues. Looked up from germline, CDR1 is SGHTA and CDR2 is FQGNSA. Trimming cost V 5 bases and J 2 bases, with 18 bases left between them. The whole variable domain, remainder taken from reference TRBV7-2 and TRBJ2-5, is GAGVSQSPSNKVTEKGKDVELRCDPISGHTALYWYRQSLGQGLEFLIYFQGNSAPDKSGLPSDRFSAERTGGSVSTLTIQRTQQEDSAVYLCASSQRTAGRQETQYFGPGTRLLVL.

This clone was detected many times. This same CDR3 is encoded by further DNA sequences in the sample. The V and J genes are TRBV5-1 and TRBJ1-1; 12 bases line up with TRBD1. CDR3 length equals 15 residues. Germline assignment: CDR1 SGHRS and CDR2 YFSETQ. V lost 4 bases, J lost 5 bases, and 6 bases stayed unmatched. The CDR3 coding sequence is TGCGCCAGCAGCCTGGGACAGGGGGCAGGAACTGAAGCTTTCTTT. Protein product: CASSLGQGAGTEAFF. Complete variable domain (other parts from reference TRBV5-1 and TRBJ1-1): KAGVTQTPRYLIKTRGQQVTLSCSPISGHRSVSWYQQTPGQGLQFLFEYFSETQRNKGNFPGRFSGRQFSNSRSEMNVSTLELGDSALYLCASSLGQGAGTEAFFGQGTRLTVV.

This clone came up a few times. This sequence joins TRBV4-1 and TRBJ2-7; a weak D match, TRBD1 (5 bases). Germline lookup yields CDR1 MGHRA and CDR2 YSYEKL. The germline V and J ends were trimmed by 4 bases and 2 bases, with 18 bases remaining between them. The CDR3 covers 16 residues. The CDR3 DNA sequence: TGCGCCAGCAGCCCTGTCAACCTTGACAGTACCTACGAGCAGTACTTC. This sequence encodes CASSPVNLDSTYEQYF.

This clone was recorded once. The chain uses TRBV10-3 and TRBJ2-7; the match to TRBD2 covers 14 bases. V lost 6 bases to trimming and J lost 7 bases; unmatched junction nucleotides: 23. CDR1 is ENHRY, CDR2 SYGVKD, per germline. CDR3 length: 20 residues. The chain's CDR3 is CAISDGSGTSGGVISGEQYF. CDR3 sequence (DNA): TGTGCCATCAGCGACGGCTCCGGGACTAGCGGGGGAGTAATATCGGGGGAGCAGTACTTC.

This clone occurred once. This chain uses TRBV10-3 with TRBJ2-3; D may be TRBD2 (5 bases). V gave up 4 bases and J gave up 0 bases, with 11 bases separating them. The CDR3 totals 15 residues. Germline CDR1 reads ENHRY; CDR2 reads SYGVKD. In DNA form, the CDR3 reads TGTGCCATCAGTGCCCCTAGCAGTAGCACAGATACGCAGTATTTT. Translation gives CAISAPSSSTDTQYF.

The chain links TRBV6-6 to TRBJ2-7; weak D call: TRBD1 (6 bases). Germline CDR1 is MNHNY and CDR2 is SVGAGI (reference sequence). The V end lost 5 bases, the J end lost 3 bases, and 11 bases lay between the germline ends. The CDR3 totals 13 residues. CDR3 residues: CASSPTGLYEQYF. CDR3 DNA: TGTGCCAGCAGTCCAACAGGGCTCTACGAGCAGTACTTC.

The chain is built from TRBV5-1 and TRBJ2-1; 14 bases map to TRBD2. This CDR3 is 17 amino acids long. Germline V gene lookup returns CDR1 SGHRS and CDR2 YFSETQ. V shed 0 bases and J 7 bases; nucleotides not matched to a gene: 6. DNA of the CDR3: TGCGCCAGCAGCTTGGCCGGGACTAGCGGGAGTTTTAATGAGCAGTTCTTC. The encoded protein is CASSLAGTSGSFNEQFF.